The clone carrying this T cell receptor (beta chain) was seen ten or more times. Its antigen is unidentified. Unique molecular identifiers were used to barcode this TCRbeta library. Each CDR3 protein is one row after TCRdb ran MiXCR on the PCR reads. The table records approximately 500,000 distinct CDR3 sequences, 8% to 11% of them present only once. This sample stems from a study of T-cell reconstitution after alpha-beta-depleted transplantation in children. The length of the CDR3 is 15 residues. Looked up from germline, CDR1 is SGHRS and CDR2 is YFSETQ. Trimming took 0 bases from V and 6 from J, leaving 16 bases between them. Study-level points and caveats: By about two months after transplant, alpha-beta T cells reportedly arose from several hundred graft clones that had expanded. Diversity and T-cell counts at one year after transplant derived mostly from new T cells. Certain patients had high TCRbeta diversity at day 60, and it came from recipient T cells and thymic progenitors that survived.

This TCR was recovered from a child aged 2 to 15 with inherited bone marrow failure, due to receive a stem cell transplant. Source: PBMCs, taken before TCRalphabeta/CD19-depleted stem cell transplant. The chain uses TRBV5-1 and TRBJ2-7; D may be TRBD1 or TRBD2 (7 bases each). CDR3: CASSLAVPGGAEQYF. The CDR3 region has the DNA TGCGCCAGCAGCTTGGCAGTGCCAGGGGGGGCCGAGCAGTACTTC.